This T cell receptor beta chain is from a study of OX40 agonist ivuxolimab in advanced cancers. For the study at large: Having had anti-PD-1, anti-PD-L1 or anti-CTLA-4 therapy before was allowed, and about 42% had some. Three dose-escalation patients had partial responses: one with hepatocellular carcinoma and two with cutaneous melanoma.

With regard to this clone: The antigen is undetermined.

Study-wide findings and caveats: Relative to CD4+ cells, CD8+ T cells on average had more expanded clones. A proportion of nonresponders additionally exhibited low normalized T-cell clonal expansion.

The CDR3 runs 15 residues. CDR1 and CDR2 from the germline V gene are SGHTA and FQGNSA. J lost 4 bases, V lost 4 bases, and 4 bases had no gene match. Clones were read by immunoSEQ multiplex PCR, and TCRdb kept only the in-frame ones, dropping some. The data show 35,000 to 50,000 clones, roughly 84% seen once. The sequencing here drew on CD4+ or CD8+ T cells sorted from blood, taken in a trial of the OX40 agonist ivuxolimab. The clonotype was recovered from an adult with an advanced solid tumor such as melanoma, head and neck, liver or kidney cancer. The chain recombines TRBV7-2 with TRBJ2-1, with TRBD2 matching 10 bases. CDR3 in DNA: TGTGCCAGCAGCTCTAGCGGGGGCCGTTACAATGAGCAGTTCTTC. Its protein is CASSSSGGRYNEQFF.